This entry concerns a single TCR beta chain. The sample holds one count of this clone. Its antigen is unknown. Per-nucleotide qualities are absent, and no much larger clonotype sits a single base away. TCRbeta CDR3 regions were amplified from genomic DNA using the immunoSEQ Assay, a bias-controlled multiplex PCR. Per the authors' processing: The number of nucleated cells in each sample was estimated from the amplification of reference gene primers within the assay. To quantify the absolute abundance of each unique TCRbeta CDR3 rearrangement, sequence reads were collapsed and filtered. For each sample, productive Simpson clonality was calculated as the square root of Simpson's diversity index across productive rearrangements. The immuneACCESS repertoire file appears here via TCRdb, limited to in-frame rearrangements. These files lack a portion of the clones; in checked studies, under half of the deficit traces to unresolved V genes, and the cause of the others is not known. Clone size and the V and J calls come from that table; the DNA yielded D and trimming. In this sample the table shows just over 150,000 clones, roughly 90% of which occur a single time. Jointly, the top ten make up around 4.6% of the sample.

This sample was taken from a study of blood T cell repertoires in COVID-19 (TCRdb year 2020). For the wider study: Collaborator samples came from the United States, Italy and Spain and covered acute and convalescent phases of COVID-19. The material from the prospective study consisted of cDNA or gDNA derived from T cells, B-cell-depleted T cells, or PBMCs. Deeply sampled blood TCRbeta repertoires from subjects exposed to, actively infected with, or recovered from COVID-19 were included in the dataset. The repertoires were released in a freely available public database meant as a resource for research on the immune response to SARS-CoV-2. The samples were drawn from two sources: the first 160 participants of the ongoing ImmuneRACE study, and 1,000 to 1,500 subjects contributed by 6 global collaborators. A de-identified subject ID, COVID-19 status, age in years and sex were almost always included in the sample metadata. Where available, HLA class I and class II types were taken from metadata supplied by the sample provider and were not determined by assay-based typing.

In Seattle, one collaborating source enrolled patients while the infection was active and tracked those patients longitudinally over the course of disease. Whole blood was collected in K2EDTA tubes by collaborating institutions according to the institutions' own protocols. For TCRbeta analysis, collaborator samples were shipped as frozen whole blood, as isolated PBMCs, or as DNA extracted from either sample type. Study-wide conclusions, independent of this receptor: The quantity of clinical and demographic metadata differed by source and by participant and was supplied without curation.

The germline V gene (reference sequence) provides CDR1 SGHNT and CDR2 YYREEE. The CDR3, from cysteine to phenylalanine, totals 14 residues. Only the CDR3 portion is preserved as DNA: 42 bases, with reading frame beginning at the first base. Trimming accounts for 5 bases at V and 6 bases at J, while the number of junction bases matched to no gene is 9. Recombination joined TRBV5-4 with TRBJ2-7; TRBD1 lines up with 9 middle nucleotides. Sequenced input: peripheral blood. The source is a man aged 30 to 45 with COVID-19, enrolled during active disease. The DNA reads as follows: TGTGCCAGCAGTGGCACCGGGACAGGGTTCGAGCAGTACTTC. Translated, this gives CASSGTGTGFEQYF.